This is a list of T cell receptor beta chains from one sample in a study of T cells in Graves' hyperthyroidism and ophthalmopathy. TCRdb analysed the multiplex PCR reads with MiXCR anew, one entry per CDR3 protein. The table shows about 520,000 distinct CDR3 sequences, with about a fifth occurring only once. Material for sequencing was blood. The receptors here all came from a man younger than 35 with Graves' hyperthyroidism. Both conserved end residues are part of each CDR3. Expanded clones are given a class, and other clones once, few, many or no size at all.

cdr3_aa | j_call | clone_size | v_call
CASSEILRGTEAFF | TRBJ1-1 | . | TRBV2
CASSLPQRNYGYTF | TRBJ1-2 | . | TRBV11-2
CASSLWGGNTEAFF | TRBJ1-1 | many | TRBV28
CASSLGDRLAYEQYF | TRBJ2-7 | many | TRBV7-9
CASSLNWNYGYTF | TRBJ1-2 | many | TRBV6-2/TRBV6-3
CASTSGGDGYTF | TRBJ1-2 | many | TRBV28
CASSPDSSGYTF | TRBJ1-2 | many | TRBV18
CASSEAVANYGYTF | TRBJ1-2 | many | TRBV6-1
CASSAIATGELFF | TRBJ2-2 | . | TRBV11-1
CASSYEGYQPQHF | TRBJ1-5 | . | TRBV6-5
CASSPLQGAGNTEAFF | TRBJ1-1 | . | TRBV28
CASSREHEQYF | TRBJ2-7 | . | TRBV12-3/TRBV12-4
CAISDRDRDYGYTF | TRBJ1-2 | . | TRBV10-3
CASSAGTGKLTQYF | TRBJ2-3 | many | TRBV5-1
CASSLAGTGFSYEQYF | TRBJ2-7 | many | TRBV7-2
CASSLRARQGLGQGGANVLTF | TRBJ2-6 | . | TRBV7-2
CASSGGAIGNQPQHF | TRBJ1-5 | many | TRBV19
CASGPGYRADTQYF | TRBJ2-3 | many | TRBV2
CSARQTEKETQYF | TRBJ2-5 | . | TRBV20-1
CASSPLPSGGPYEQYF | TRBJ2-7 | few | TRBV5-6
CSARGPDWSYEQYF | TRBJ2-7 | . | TRBV20-1
CASSVVGDSSGNTIYF | TRBJ1-3 | . | TRBV9
CASWTGGWNYGYTF | TRBJ1-2 | many | TRBV2
CASSGQIDTEAFF | TRBJ1-1 | many | TRBV2
CSARVVGGSKNIQYF | TRBJ2-4 | many | TRBV20-1
CASSPGGGAFF | TRBJ1-1 | many | TRBV6-5
CASSIETTYQPQHF | TRBJ1-5 | many | TRBV19
CASSLAGGEWSGANVLTF | TRBJ2-6 | many | TRBV28
CASSGPGGTKNIQYF | TRBJ2-4 | many | TRBV2
CASSGGPRGNTEAFF | TRBJ1-1 | . | TRBV7-9
CAVRDRRTGELFF | TRBJ2-2 | . | TRBV19
CAWSEGLAGVETQYF | TRBJ2-5 | . | TRBV30
CASSFAGLSEAFF | TRBJ1-1 | few | TRBV12-3/TRBV12-4
CAGTRFRETQYF | TRBJ2-5 | many | TRBV2
CASSLTGGFGNTKAFF | TRBJ1-1 | . | TRBV27
CASSLRQETEAFF | TRBJ1-1 | many | TRBV2
CASTQRGTSEAFF | TRBJ1-1 | many | TRBV6-1
CASSYSGLALQETQYF | TRBJ2-5 | . | TRBV12-3/TRBV12-4
CASSYSIDEQYF | TRBJ2-7 | few | TRBV6-2/TRBV6-3
CASSPGIASQETQYF | TRBJ2-5 | many | TRBV6-1
CASSRFQGEETQYF | TRBJ2-5 | . | TRBV5-1
CASSFRGVLRTQYF | TRBJ2-5 | . | TRBV28
CASTPTSTNTIYF | TRBJ1-3 | many | TRBV2
CASTSGEFYGYTF | TRBJ1-2 | many | TRBV6-5
CASSMGSSYEQYF | TRBJ2-7 | many | TRBV19
CASSPPRGEANGYTF | TRBJ1-2 | few | TRBV13
CSVERLGGGYGYTF | TRBJ1-2 | few | TRBV29-1
CASSLLQGFQPQHF | TRBJ1-5 | few | TRBV27
CATSGGSINEQFF | TRBJ2-1 | many | TRBV10-3
CASSARTGLVYEQYF | TRBJ2-7 | many | TRBV7-2